This record covers a single T cell receptor beta chain. As yet, its antigen is unknown. CDR3 size: 15 residues. J gave up 5 bases and V 8 bases, and 14 bases lay outside the gene matches. The germline V gene encodes CDR1 LNHNV and CDR2 YYDKDF (reference sequence). The whole isolated RNA underwent reverse transcription, so sequencing captured expressed TCRB transcripts. The method was immunoSEQ multiplex PCR; TCRdb's version includes in-frame clones alone and lacks a portion of them. The profile shows more than 250,000 clones, about a fifth of them singletons. These data come from a study of beta chain features in type 1 diabetes. At the level of the study: The study found patients and healthy donors alike in age, gender and cell yields.

Broader study findings: Within patients, naive, central memory and Treg TCRB repertoires seemed more similar than within healthy donors. Patients with Type 1 diabetes showed moderately but significantly shorter TCRB CDR3s in all four CD4+ subsets. When cDNA is sequenced, cells with high TCR expression could be over-represented. Type 1 diabetes patients showed fewer insertions and more deletions at VDJ junctions.

Material: naive CD4+ T cells from blood. The source is a woman aged 40 to 55 with type 1 diabetes. The J gene is TRBJ1-1, the V gene TRBV15, with 7 positions matching TRBD1. In nucleotides, the CDR3 is TGTGCCACCCAGAACGGTCCGGGACAGTGGACTGAAGCTTTCTTT. Translation: CATQNGPGQWTEAFF.